These 30 T cell receptor beta chains were all obtained from the same sample, sequenced in a study of T cells in Graves' hyperthyroidism and ophthalmopathy. The investigators amplified TCR beta CDR3 regions from RNA transcripts. With the HTBI primer set, the TCR CDR3 went through a first round of RT-PCR. TCRdb re-called the multiplex PCR reads through MiXCR, storing one row per CDR3 protein. The data hold around 300,000 distinct CDR3 sequences, with roughly 13% observed a single time. Sequenced: blood. These receptors were taken from a woman aged 25 to 39 with Graves' hyperthyroidism that later progressed to Graves' ophthalmopathy.

This clonotype was counted ten times or more. V and J are TRBV29-1 and TRBJ2-5, with D perhaps matching TRBD1 (6 bases). The CDR3 is 13 amino acids. Germline CDR1 reads SQVTM; CDR2 reads ANQGSEA. Between the trimmed V and J ends, which lost 5 bases and 4 bases, there was a span of 14 bases. The CDR3 spells CSVTPGHGETQYF. CDR3 nucleotide sequence: TGCAGCGTTACCCCGGGACACGGAGAGACCCAGTACTTC.

This clonotype was observed many times. This chain joins TRBV28 and TRBJ2-5; 8 bases map to TRBD1. After removal of 5 bases from V and 4 bases from J, the junction contained 6 bases not matched to a gene. CDR1 and CDR2 (germline): MDHEN, SYDVKM. The CDR3 extends over 14 amino acids. The CDR3 DNA reads TGTGCCAGCAGTCCCTCGGACAGGGTAGAGACCCAGTACTTC. It specifies CASSPSDRVETQYF. The entire variable domain, with the rest obtained from reference TRBV28 and TRBJ2-5, is as follows: DVKVTQSSRYLVKRTGEKVFLECVQDMDHENMFWYRQDPGLGLRLIYFSYDVKMKEKGDIPEGYSVSREKKERFSLILESASTNQTSMYLCASSPSDRVETQYFGPGTRLLVL.

V gene TRBV5-4 combines with J gene TRBJ1-6; 9 nucleotides align to TRBD1. This CDR3 is 16 amino acids long. Germline CDR1 reads SGHNT; CDR2 reads YYREEE (reference sequence). V lost 0 bases and J lost 10; bases outside the gene matches: 8. The CDR3 protein is CASSLAGQGFGSPLHF. The DNA of the CDR3 is TGTGCCAGCAGCTTGGCGGGACAGGGATTCGGATCACCCCTCCACTTT.

This clonotype was counted at least ten times. The chain combines TRBV7-2 with TRBJ1-6, with D uncertain. The germline CDR1 and CDR2 sequences are SGHTA and FQGNSA. V was cut by 2 bases and J by 4 bases, with 15 bases left in between. This CDR3 comprises 17 residues. As DNA, the CDR3 is TGTGCCAGCAGCTTACAATCACAGACTACGTATAATTCACCCCTCCACTTT. It encodes CASSLQSQTTYNSPLHF.

This clonotype was seen a few times. The gene calls are TRBV5-1 and TRBJ1-4; tentatively, D is TRBD1 (6 bases). V dropped 4 bases and J dropped 8 bases, with 15 bases sitting between them. Germline CDR1 reads SGHRS; CDR2 reads YFSETQ. The CDR3 covers 14 residues. As DNA, the CDR3 is TGCGCCAGCAGCCCGGACAGTCCCGGGGAAAAACTGTTTTTT. Translation gives CASSPDSPGEKLFF.

This clonotype was counted ten times or more. This chain uses TRBV29-1 with TRBJ2-7; possibly TRBD1 or TRBD2 for D (5 bases each). The CDR3 loop spans 11 amino acids. Trimming took 4 bases from V and 5 from J, leaving 9 bases between them. Germline values: CDR1 SQVTM, CDR2 ANQGSEA. The chain's CDR3 is CSVVRGHEQYF. The CDR3 DNA is TGCAGCGTTGTCCGGGGACACGAGCAGTACTTC.

This clonotype was counted at least ten times. This CDR3 reads CSELGGGETQYF. The CDR3 DNA sequence: TGCAGCGAGCTTGGGGGAGGGGAGACCCAGTACTTC. The chain is built from TRBV29-1 and TRBJ2-5; 7 bases are shared with TRBD2. The V gene's germline CDR1 is SQVTM and CDR2 ANQGSEA. The CDR3 is 12 amino acids. J lost 5 bases, V lost 7 bases, and 7 bases had no gene match. Complete variable domain (other parts from reference TRBV29-1 and TRBJ2-5): SAVISQKPSRDICQRGTSLTIQCQVDSQVTMMFWYRQQPGQSLTLIATANQGSEATYESGFVIDKFPISRPNLTFSTLTVSNMSPEDSSIYLCSELGGGETQYFGPGTRLLVL.

Ten or more counts support this clonotype. V is TRBV27 and J is TRBJ1-1, with D maybe TRBD1 (6 bases). CDR3 length: 15 amino acids. Between the trimmed V and J ends, which lost 5 bases and 5 bases, there was a span of 18 bases. Per germline, CDR1 MNHEY and CDR2 SMNVEV (reference sequence). CDR3 residues: CASSHPQGGETEAFF. The CDR3 nucleotides are TGTGCCAGCAGTCATCCACAGGGTGGGGAGACTGAAGCTTTCTTT.

At least ten counts were recorded for this clonotype. V usage is TRBV27 and J usage is TRBJ2-3; D is possibly TRBD2 (5 bases). CDR3 length: 14 residues. With 5 bases removed from V and 2 bases from J, the gap between germline ends came to 11 bases. Germline V gene sequence: CDR1 MNHEY, CDR2 SMNVEV (reference sequence). CDR3 protein: CASSGEEDTDTQYF. The CDR3 DNA is TGTGCCAGCAGTGGAGAGGAGGACACAGATACGCAGTATTTT.

This clonotype showed up many times. This chain joins TRBV4-1 and TRBJ2-2; maybe TRBD1 (5 bases). Germline CDR1 reads MGHRA; CDR2 reads YSYEKL. The V end lost 5 bases, the J end lost 5 bases, and 12 bases lay between the germline ends. The CDR3 covers 14 residues. CDR3 protein: CASSATRVTGELFF. As DNA, the CDR3 is TGCGCCAGCAGCGCGACCAGGGTAACCGGGGAGCTGTTTTTT.

The chain carries TRBV7-2 and TRBJ2-7; D unclear. The CDR3 is 12 amino acids. CDR1 is SGHTA and CDR2 is FQGNSA in the germline V gene. Trimming removed 3 bases from V and 6 bases from J, with 9 bases in between. In nucleotides, the CDR3 is TGTGCCAGCAGCTTTAATCCCTCCGAGCAGTACTTC. This encodes CASSFNPSEQYF.

The genes are TRBV4-3 and TRBJ1-5; D remains ambiguous. Trimming shortened V by 2 bases and J by 6 bases, and 11 bases separated the two germline ends. Germline V gives CDR1 LGHNA, CDR2 YSLEER. The CDR3 loop spans 14 amino acids. CDR3 sequence: CASSQFRGGQPQHF. In DNA form, the CDR3 reads TGCGCCAGCAGCCAATTCCGGGGAGGTCAGCCCCAGCATTTT.

This clonotype turned up a few times. A read error may be the cause here, since a much bigger clone is one base away. The chain combines TRBV7-2 with TRBJ1-1; D remains ambiguous. The length of the CDR3 is 13 residues. V was pared by 6 bases and J by 5 bases, with 13 bases between. Germline-derived CDR1 and CDR2 are SGHTA and FQGNSA. CDR3 nucleotides: TGTGCCAGCAGTAAGAAGCCAAGGACTGAAGCTTTCTTT. Protein: CASSKKPRTEAFF.

V and J are TRBV27 and TRBJ2-2, with no clear D. The V gene's germline CDR1 is MNHEY and CDR2 SMNVEV (reference sequence). This CDR3 contains 14 residues. The ends were cut back, 6 bases at V and 3 bases at J, with 11 bases in the middle. CDR3 residues: CASRPWAYTGELFF. The DNA for the CDR3 is TGTGCCAGCAGGCCCTGGGCGTACACCGGGGAGCTGTTTTTT.

This clonotype was seen repeatedly, ten times or more. V is TRBV7-2 and J is TRBJ2-3; a possible D gene is TRBD2 (6 bases). This CDR3 spans 13 amino acids. The ends were cut back, 7 bases at V and 8 bases at J, with 16 bases in the middle. Germline assignment: CDR1 SGHTA and CDR2 FQGNSA. The CDR3 here is CASTASGGTTQYF. As DNA, the CDR3 is TGTGCCAGCACCGCTTCGGGCGGGACTACGCAGTATTTT.

This clonotype was detected ten times or more. The chain is built from TRBV28 and TRBJ2-5; 8 bases match TRBD1. Losses at the gene ends were 9 bases for V and 1 base for J; bases not matched to a gene: 7. Germline values: CDR1 MDHEN, CDR2 SYDVKM. CDR3 size: 14 residues. The CDR3 spells CASTNRGFQETQYF. The CDR3 DNA sequence: TGTGCCAGTACCAACAGGGGGTTCCAAGAGACCCAGTACTTC.

This clonotype was observed many times. J is TRBJ2-5 and V is TRBV4-3; 12 bases align to TRBD1. J lost 5 bases, V lost 3 bases, and 4 bases had no gene match. The CDR3 runs to 15 residues. Germline values: CDR1 LGHNA, CDR2 YSLEER. The CDR3 loop reads CASSQGTGGGETQYF. The CDR3 region has the DNA TGCGCCAGCAGCCAGGGGACAGGGGGCGGTGAGACCCAGTACTTC.

The chain has TRBV3-2 and TRBJ2-7; TRBD2, the table's D call, was not compared with the DNA. TRBV3-2 is noted as a pseudogene. The CDR3 is made up of 17 amino acids. The CDR3 sequence: CASSPLLASGTRDEQHF. CDR3 bases: TGTGCCAGCAGCCCTTTGCTTGCTAGCGGGACCAGGGACGAGCAGCACTTC.

This clonotype was picked up many times. This chain connects TRBV12-3 or TRBV12-4 to TRBJ2-7; TRBD1 matches at 10 bases. The CDR3 has 15 amino acids. V shed 6 bases and J 2 bases; nucleotides not matched to a gene: 7. The CDR3 reads CASSFGTGAPYEQYF. Here the CDR3 DNA reads TGTGCCAGCAGCTTTGGGACAGGGGCGCCCTACGAGCAGTACTTC.

This clonotype came up many times. The chain carries TRBV28 and TRBJ2-7; 13 positions match TRBD2. There are 16 residues in the CDR3. Germline V gene data show CDR1 as MDHEN and CDR2 as SYDVKM. Unmatched junction bases numbered 6, after V lost 5 bases and J lost 2 bases. This CDR3 is CASSVTGLAGTYEQYF. DNA of the CDR3: TGTGCCAGCAGTGTAACGGGACTAGCGGGAACCTACGAGCAGTACTTC.

This clonotype has just a few counts. The chain employs TRBV15 and TRBJ1-5, with D hard to call. In germline, CDR1 is LNHNV, CDR2 YYDKDF (reference sequence). CDR3 length: 16 residues. Trimming stripped 0 bases from V and 0 bases from J, with 9 bases between. The DNA for the CDR3 is TGTGCCACCAGCAGAGATCCTTACCGTAGCAATCAGCCCCAGCATTTT. Protein product: CATSRDPYRSNQPQHF. Based on the CDR3 plus reference TRBV15 and TRBJ1-5, the full variable domain is DAMVIQNPRYQVTQFGKPVTLSCSQTLNHNVMYWYQQKSSQAPKLLFHYYDKDFNNEADTPDNFQSRRPNTSFCFLDIRSPGLGDTAMYLCATSRDPYRSNQPQHFGDGTRLSIL.

This clonotype was counted many times. This chain uses TRBV27 with TRBJ1-1; TRBD1 matches 7 bases. The V segment lost 6 bases and the J segment 4 bases; nucleotides outside the gene matches: 8. CDR1 and CDR2 (germline): MNHEY, SMNVEV (reference sequence). CDR3 length: 14 amino acids. This CDR3 is CASRLRGTSTEAFF. DNA for the CDR3: TGTGCCAGCAGGCTCAGGGGGACCAGCACTGAAGCTTTCTTT.

This clonotype was seen repeatedly, ten times or more. The V and J genes are TRBV30 and TRBJ2-3; D uncertain. The V end was cut by 5 bases, the J end by 2 bases, with 11 bases between. Germline assignment: CDR1 GTSNPN and CDR2 SVGIG (reference sequence). The CDR3 consists of 13 residues. CDR3 bases: TGTGCCTGGGGCCTGGAGAACACAGATACGCAGTATTTT. It translates to CAWGLENTDTQYF.

This clonotype was seen repeatedly, ten times or more. The V gene is TRBV7-9, the J gene TRBJ2-5, with unresolved D. This CDR3 region has 14 residues. Deletions cut 6 bases from V and 2 bases from J, with 13 bases between. Germline V gives CDR1 SEHNR, CDR2 FQNEAQ (reference sequence). The CDR3 spells CASSSPGGQETQYF. CDR3 bases: TGTGCCAGCAGTTCGCCGGGTGGGCAAGAGACCCAGTACTTC.

This clonotype occurred many times. The chain uses TRBV9 and TRBJ2-3; no definite D call. The CDR3 loop spans 18 amino acids. V lost 2 bases, J lost 2 bases, and 21 bases lay in between. In germline, CDR1 is SGDLS, CDR2 YYNGEE. The DNA for the CDR3 is TGTGCCAGCAGCGTCACCAGTCAACGGGCAGAAGACACAGATACGCAGTATTTT. Translation: CASSVTSQRAEDTDTQYF.

This chain joins TRBV27 and TRBJ2-5, with 10 bases identical to TRBD1. Germline CDR1 and CDR2: MNHEY and SMNVEV (reference sequence). This CDR3 spans 14 amino acids. V was pared by 7 bases and J by 4 bases, with 6 bases of the junction left unmatched. CDR3 in DNA: TGTGCCAGCACCCGACAGGGGGCAACAGAGACCCAGTACTTC. It codes for CASTRQGATETQYF.

This clonotype appeared a few times. The chain links TRBV4-1 to TRBJ1-2; D gene ambiguous. In germline, CDR1 is MGHRA, CDR2 YSYEKL. CDR3 size: 13 residues. The ends were cut back, 0 bases at V and 8 bases at J, with 10 bases in the middle. CDR3 residues: CASSQDLGRGYTF. CDR3 nucleotides: TGCGCCAGCAGCCAAGATCTAGGGAGGGGCTACACCTTC.

This clonotype showed up many times. V gene TRBV12-3 or TRBV12-4 combines with J gene TRBJ2-7; weak D call: TRBD1 (6 bases). V was shortened by 1 base and J by 6 bases, with 22 bases between the two germline ends. CDR3 size: 17 residues. As DNA, the CDR3 is TGTGCCAGCAGTTTAGGTTCCACCGGGCAGGGGTCGGCCGAGCAGTACTTC. Its translation: CASSLGSTGQGSAEQYF.

This clonotype was recorded many times. The chain uses TRBV18 and TRBJ2-5, with D perhaps TRBD1 (6 bases). The germline gives CDR1 KGHSH, CDR2 LQKENI. This CDR3 is 13 amino acids long. With 2 bases removed from V and 5 bases from J, the gap between germline ends came to 9 bases. The CDR3 coding sequence is TGTGCCAGCTCACCATTGAGGGGGGAGACCCAGTACTTC. This codes for CASSPLRGETQYF.

This clonotype was recorded at least ten times. The chain carries TRBV7-8 and TRBJ2-5; tentative D call: TRBD2 (5 bases). This CDR3 spans 15 amino acids. Per germline, CDR1 SGHVS and CDR2 FQNEAQ. V was pared by 6 bases and J by 1 base, with 15 bases between. CDR3 region: CASRLLDLPQETQYF. The CDR3 DNA follows: TGTGCCAGCAGACTACTAGATCTCCCCCAAGAGACCCAGTACTTC.